This T cell receptor (beta chain) was profiled in a study of cytomegalovirus exposure and HLA in healthy donors. Regarding this clone: This sample also contains other DNA sequences that code for the same CDR3.

PCR involved 60 Vbeta and 13 Jbeta primers. The data were produced by immunoSEQ multiplex PCR, yet TCRdb's version contains in-frame clones alone and is incomplete. This sample carries some 150,000 clones, about four fifths of them seen once, and the ten largest clones take roughly 6%. V lost 6 bases to trimming and J lost 0 bases; unmatched junction nucleotides: 5. The length of the CDR3 is 15 residues. Germline V gene sequence: CDR1 MNHEY, CDR2 SMNVEV (reference sequence). This sequence originates from a man between 45 and 60 years old in good health and CMV-seropositive. The genes are TRBV27 and TRBJ2-7; 10 nucleotides align to TRBD1. The sequencing sample was made of PBMCs. The CDR3 here is CASSPGQGPSYEQYF. CDR3 nucleotides: TGTGCCAGCAGCCCGGGACAGGGGCCCTCCTACGAGCAGTACTTC.